This T cell receptor beta chain was found in a study of PD-L1 blockade in urothelial cancer. Whole-study context: Earlier, patients had received 0 to 3 chemotherapy regimens. At 6 weeks and at 3 weeks (second dose) after treatment start, blood was analyzed.

Time point defined: pretreatment peripheral blood. Patient sample counts ranged from 1 to 8, pretreatment and on-treatment. Some clones are missing from TCRdb's copy, which holds only in-frame ones; the method was immunoSEQ multiplex PCR. The table includes more than 35,000 clones, around four fifths detected once. This CDR3 region has 15 residues. CDR1 is SGHNT, CDR2 YYREEE, per germline (reference sequence). Trimming shortened V by 0 bases and J by 4 bases, and 10 bases separated the two germline ends. The chain is built from TRBV5-4 and TRBJ2-2; D perhaps matches TRBD2 (6 bases). The input for sequencing was PBMCs, taken around atezolizumab (anti-PD-L1) treatment. The sequence came from an older man with urothelial cancer. CDR3 DNA: TGTGCCAGCAGCTTGGCCGGGGGTGGCACCGGGGAGCTGTTTTTT. The encoded protein is CASSLAGGGTGELFF.